This entry describes one T cell receptor beta chain. In this sample, this clonotype turned up a few times. Its recognized antigen is unknown. Nothing much larger sits one base from this clone, and base qualities are not available. These data come from a study of T-cell reconstitution after alpha-beta-depleted transplantation in children (dated by TCRdb to the mid-2010s). In the study overall: Using TCR repertoire profiling, the study quantitatively followed how T-cell immune reconstitution unfolded in children after TCRalphabeta/CD19-depleted allogeneic hematopoietic cell transplantation.

Library prep was done by PCR. Data came from an Illumina HiSeq 2500. To normalize quantification of the TCRbeta repertoire, the TCR libraries were built with molecular barcoding that relied on unique molecular identifiers. Clones were called with MiXCR by TCRdb after fastp trimmed the public reads at Q25, and only in-frame beta chains were retained. CDR3 protein sequences are deduplicated, and each keeps its most common genes and DNA. The sample yields some 550,000 distinct CDR3 sequences; around 19% were counted once. 3.3% of the sample belongs to the ten largest clones. Taken from cysteine to phenylalanine, the CDR3 has 13 residues. The CDR3 DNA has 39 bases and is translated from base 1. V and J are truncated by 7 bases and 1 base respectively, leaving an intervening sequence of 9 bases. The germline V gene encodes CDR1 KGHDR and CDR2 SFDVKD.

The V and J segments used are TRBV24-1 and TRBJ1-1, with the D segment identity uncertain. This TCR derives from a human donor who donated a stem cell graft to a child with acute lymphoblastic leukemia. The sample in question was PBMCs from the stem cell graft donor, obtained from the stem cell graft. CDR3 reads: CATRSTENTEAFF. The DNA reads TGTGCCACCAGATCTACAGAGAACACTGAAGCTTTCTTT.